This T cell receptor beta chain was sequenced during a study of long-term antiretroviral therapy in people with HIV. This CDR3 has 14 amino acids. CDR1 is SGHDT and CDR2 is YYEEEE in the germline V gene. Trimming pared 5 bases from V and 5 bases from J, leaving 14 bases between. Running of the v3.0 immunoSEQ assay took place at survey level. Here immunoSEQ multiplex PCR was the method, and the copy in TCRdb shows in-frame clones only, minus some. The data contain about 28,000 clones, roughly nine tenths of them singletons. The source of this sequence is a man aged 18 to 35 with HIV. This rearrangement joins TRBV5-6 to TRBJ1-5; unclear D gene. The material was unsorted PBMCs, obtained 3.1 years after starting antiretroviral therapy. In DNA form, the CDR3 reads TGTGCCAGCAGTCTCTTGGGTGGAGATCAGCCCCAGCATTTT. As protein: CASSLLGGDQPQHF.